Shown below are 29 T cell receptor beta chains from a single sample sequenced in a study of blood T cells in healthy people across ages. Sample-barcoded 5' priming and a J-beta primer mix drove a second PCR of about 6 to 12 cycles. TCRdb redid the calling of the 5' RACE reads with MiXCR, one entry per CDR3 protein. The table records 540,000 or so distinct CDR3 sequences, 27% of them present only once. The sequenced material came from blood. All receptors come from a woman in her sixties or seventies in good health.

CDR3 in amino acids: CASSVESYSYEQYF. The CDR3 coding sequence is TGTGCCAGCAGCGTAGAATCCTACTCCTACGAGCAGTACTTC. The chain is built from TRBV9 and TRBJ2-5; D is unresolved. The assigned J gene may be wrong: the sequence end matches TRBJ2-7 better. CDR3 size: 14 residues. In germline, CDR1 is SGDLS, CDR2 YYNGEE.

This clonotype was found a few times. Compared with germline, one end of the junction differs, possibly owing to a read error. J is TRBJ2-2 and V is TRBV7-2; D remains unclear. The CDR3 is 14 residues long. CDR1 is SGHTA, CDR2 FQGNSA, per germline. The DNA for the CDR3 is TGTGCCGGCAGCTTAATCGGGAACACCGGGGAGCTGTTTTTT. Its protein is CAGSLIGNTGELFF.

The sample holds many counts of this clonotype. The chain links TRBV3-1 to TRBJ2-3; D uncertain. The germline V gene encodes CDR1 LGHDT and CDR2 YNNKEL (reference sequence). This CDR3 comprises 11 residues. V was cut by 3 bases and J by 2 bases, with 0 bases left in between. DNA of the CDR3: TGTGCCAGCAGCCACACAGATACGCAGTATTTT. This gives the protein CASSHTDTQYF.

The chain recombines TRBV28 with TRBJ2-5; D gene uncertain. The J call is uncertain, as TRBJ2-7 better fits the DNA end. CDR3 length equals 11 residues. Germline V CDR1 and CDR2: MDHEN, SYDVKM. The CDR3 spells CASSWTYEQYF. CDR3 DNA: TGTGCCAGCAGTTGGACCTACGAGCAGTACTTC.

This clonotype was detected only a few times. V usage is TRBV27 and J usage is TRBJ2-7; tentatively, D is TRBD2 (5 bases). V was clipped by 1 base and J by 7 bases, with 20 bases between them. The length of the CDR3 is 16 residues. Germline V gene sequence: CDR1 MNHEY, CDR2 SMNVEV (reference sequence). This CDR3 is CASSLFHFSEPAEQYF. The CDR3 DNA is TGTGCCAGCAGTTTATTCCATTTTAGCGAGCCGGCAGAGCAGTACTTC.

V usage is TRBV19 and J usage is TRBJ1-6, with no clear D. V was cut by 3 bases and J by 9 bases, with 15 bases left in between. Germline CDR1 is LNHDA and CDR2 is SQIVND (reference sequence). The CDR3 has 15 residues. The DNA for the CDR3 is TGTGCCAGTAGTATTCGTGGATCGCGAGGTTCACCCCTCCACTTT. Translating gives CASSIRGSRGSPLHF.

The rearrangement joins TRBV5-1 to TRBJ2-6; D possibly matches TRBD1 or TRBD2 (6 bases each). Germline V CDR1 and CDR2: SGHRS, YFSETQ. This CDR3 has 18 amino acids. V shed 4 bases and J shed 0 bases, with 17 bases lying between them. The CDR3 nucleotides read TGCGCCAGCAGCCCTGGAGGGGGTACCTCCTCTGGGGCCAACGTCCTGACTTTC. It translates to CASSPGGGTSSGANVLTF.

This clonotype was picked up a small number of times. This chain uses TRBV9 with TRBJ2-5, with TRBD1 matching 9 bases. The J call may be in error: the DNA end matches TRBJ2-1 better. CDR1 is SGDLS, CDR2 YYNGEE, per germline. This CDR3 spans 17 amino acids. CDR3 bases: TGTGCCAGCAGCGGAAGTTTGAGGGACAGGGCGTCAAATGAGCAGTTCTTC. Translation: CASSGSLRDRASNEQFF.

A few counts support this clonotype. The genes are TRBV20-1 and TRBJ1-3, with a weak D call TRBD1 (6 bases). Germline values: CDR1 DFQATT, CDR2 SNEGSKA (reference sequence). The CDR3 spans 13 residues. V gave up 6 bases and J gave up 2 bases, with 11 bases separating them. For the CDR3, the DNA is TGCAGTGCCACACGGGGGCCTGGAAACACCATATATTTT. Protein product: CSATRGPGNTIYF.

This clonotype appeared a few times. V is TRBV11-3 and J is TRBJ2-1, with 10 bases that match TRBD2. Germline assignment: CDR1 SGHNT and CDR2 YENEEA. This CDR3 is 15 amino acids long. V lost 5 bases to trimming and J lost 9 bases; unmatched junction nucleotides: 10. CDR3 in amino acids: CASSPRLAGISEQFF. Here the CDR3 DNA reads TGTGCCAGCAGCCCCCGACTAGCGGGTATATCTGAGCAGTTCTTC.

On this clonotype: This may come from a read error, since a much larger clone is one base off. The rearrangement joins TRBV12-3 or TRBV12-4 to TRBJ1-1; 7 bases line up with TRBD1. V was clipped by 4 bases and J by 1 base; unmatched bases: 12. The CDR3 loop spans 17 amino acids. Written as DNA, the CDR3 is TGTGCCAGCAGTTCGAGACAGGGAAAGGGGGCGAACACTGAAGCTTTCTTT. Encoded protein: CASSSRQGKGANTEAFF.

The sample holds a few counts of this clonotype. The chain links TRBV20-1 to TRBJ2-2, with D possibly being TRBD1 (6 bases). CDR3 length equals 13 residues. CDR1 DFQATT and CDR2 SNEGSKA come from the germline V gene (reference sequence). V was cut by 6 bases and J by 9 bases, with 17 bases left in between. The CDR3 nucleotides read TGCAGTGCCCGGACCCCTGGGGGCCGGGAGCTGTTTTTT. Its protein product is CSARTPGGRELFF.

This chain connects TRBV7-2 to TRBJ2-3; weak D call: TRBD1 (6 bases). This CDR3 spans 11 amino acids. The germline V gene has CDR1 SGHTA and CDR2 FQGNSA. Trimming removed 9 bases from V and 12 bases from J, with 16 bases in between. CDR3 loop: CASSRTVDQYF. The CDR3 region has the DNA TGTGCCAGTTCGCGGACAGTGGACCAGTATTTT.

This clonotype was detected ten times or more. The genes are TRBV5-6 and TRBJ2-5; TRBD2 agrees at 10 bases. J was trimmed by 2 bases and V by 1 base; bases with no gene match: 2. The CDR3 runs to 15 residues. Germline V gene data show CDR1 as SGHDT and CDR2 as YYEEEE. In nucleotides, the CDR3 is TGTGCCAGCAGCTTGTTTAGCGGGGGGCAAGAGACCCAGTACTTC. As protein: CASSLFSGGQETQYF.

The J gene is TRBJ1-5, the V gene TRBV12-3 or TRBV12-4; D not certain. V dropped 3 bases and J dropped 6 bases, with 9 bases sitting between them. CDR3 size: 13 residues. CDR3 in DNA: TGTGCCAGCAGTTTCCGAGAAAGTCAGCCCCAGCATTTT. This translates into CASSFRESQPQHF.

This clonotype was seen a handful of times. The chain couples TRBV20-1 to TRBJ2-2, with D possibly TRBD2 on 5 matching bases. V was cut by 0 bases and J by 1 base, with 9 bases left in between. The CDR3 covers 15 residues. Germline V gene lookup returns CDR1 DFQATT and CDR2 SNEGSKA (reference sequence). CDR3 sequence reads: CSARDRRRNTGELFF. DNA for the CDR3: TGCAGTGCTAGAGATCGGAGGAGGAACACCGGGGAGCTGTTTTTT.

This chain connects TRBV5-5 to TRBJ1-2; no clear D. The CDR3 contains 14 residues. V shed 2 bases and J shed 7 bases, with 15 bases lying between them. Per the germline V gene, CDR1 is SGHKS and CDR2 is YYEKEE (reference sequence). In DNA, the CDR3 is TGTGCCAGCAGCTTAACACCTACTGATGGTGGCTACACCTTC. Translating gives CASSLTPTDGGYTF.

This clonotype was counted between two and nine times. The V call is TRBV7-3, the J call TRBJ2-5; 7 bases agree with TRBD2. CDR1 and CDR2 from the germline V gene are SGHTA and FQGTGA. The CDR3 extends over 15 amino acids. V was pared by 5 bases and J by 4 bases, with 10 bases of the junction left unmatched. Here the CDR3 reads CASSRSWGGGETQYF. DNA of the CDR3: TGTGCCAGCAGCCGAAGTTGGGGCGGGGGAGAGACCCAGTACTTC.

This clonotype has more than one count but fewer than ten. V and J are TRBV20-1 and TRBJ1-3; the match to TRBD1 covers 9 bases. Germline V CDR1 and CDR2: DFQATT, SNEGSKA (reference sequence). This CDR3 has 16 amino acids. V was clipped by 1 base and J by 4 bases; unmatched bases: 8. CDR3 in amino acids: CSARGPGQGWGNTIYF. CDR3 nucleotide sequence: TGCAGTGCTAGAGGCCCGGGACAGGGATGGGGAAACACCATATATTTT.

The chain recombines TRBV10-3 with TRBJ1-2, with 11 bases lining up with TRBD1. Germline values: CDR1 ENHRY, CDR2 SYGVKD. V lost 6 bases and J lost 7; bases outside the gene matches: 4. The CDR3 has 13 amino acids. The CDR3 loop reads CAISGQGAPGYTF. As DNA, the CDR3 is TGTGCCATCAGCGGACAGGGGGCGCCTGGCTACACCTTC.

The CDR3 here is CASSGPGTPGTDTQYF. The DNA of the CDR3 is TGTGCCAGCAGCGGGCCCGGGACGCCCGGGACAGATACGCAGTATTTT. The chain uses TRBV9 and TRBJ2-3; D is possibly TRBD1 or TRBD2 (5 bases each). V gave up 3 bases and J gave up 3 bases, with 17 bases separating them. Germline loops: CDR1 SGDLS, CDR2 YYNGEE. CDR3 length equals 16 residues.

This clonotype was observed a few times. The CDR3 loop is CASSLQGLDGYTF. The CDR3 nucleotides are TGTGCCAGCAGTCTACAGGGACTAGATGGCTACACCTTC. The chain employs TRBV13 and TRBJ1-2; TRBD1 is a possible D gene (6 bases). From germline, CDR1 is PRHDT and CDR2 FYEKMQ (reference sequence). The CDR3 is 13 amino acids. Between the trimmed V and J ends, which lost 6 bases and 6 bases, there was a span of 14 bases.

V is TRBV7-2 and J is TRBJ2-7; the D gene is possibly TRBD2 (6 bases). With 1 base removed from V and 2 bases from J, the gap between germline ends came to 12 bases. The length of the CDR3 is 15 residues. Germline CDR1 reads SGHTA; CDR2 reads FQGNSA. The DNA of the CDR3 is TGTGCCAGCAGCTTAGGGCGGGGATCTACCTACGAGCAGTACTTC. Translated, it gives CASSLGRGSTYEQYF.

DNA of the CDR3: TGTGCCAGCAGTTCGCAGGGAACTGAAGCTTTCTTT. It codes for CASSSQGTEAFF. This chain joins TRBV12-3 or TRBV12-4 and TRBJ1-1; D may be TRBD1 (5 bases). This CDR3 spans 12 amino acids. V dropped 4 bases and J dropped 5 bases, with 8 bases sitting between them.

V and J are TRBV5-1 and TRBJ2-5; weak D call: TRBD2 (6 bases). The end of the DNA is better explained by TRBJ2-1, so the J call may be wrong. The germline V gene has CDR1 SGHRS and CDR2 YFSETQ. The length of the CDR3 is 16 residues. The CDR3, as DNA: TGCGCCAGCAGCTTGGAAGTAGCGGCTTTCTACAATGAGCAGTTCTTC. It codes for CASSLEVAAFYNEQFF.

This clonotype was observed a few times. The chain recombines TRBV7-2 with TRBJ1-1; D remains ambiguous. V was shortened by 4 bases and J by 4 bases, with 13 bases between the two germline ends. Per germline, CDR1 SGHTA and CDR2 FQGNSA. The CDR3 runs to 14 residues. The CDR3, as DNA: TGTGCCAGCAGCTCCCAGCTGGGTGGCACTGAAGCTTTCTTT. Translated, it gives CASSSQLGGTEAFF.

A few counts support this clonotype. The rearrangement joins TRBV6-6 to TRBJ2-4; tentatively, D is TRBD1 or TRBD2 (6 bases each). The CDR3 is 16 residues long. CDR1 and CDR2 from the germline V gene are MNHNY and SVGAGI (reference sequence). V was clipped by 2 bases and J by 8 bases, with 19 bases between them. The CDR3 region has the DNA TGTGCCAGCAGTTACGGGACTTTCGACAGGCTGGACATTCAGTACTTC. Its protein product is CASSYGTFDRLDIQYF.

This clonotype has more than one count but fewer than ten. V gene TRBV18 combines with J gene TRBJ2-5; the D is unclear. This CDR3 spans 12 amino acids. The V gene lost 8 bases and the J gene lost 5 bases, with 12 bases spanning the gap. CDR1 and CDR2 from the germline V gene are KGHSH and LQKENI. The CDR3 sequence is CASSPLRETQYF. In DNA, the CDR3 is TGTGCCAGCAGCCCGCTTCGTGAGACCCAGTACTTC. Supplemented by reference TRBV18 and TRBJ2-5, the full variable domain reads NAGVMQNPRHLVRRRGQEARLRCSPMKGHSHVYWYRQLPEEGLKFMVYLQKENIIDESGMPKERFSAEFPKEGPSILRIQQVVRGDSAAYFCASSPLRETQYFGPGTRLLVL.

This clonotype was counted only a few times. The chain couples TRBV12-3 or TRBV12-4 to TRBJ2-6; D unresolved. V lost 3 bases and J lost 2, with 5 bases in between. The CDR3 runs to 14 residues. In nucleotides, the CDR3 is TGTGCCAGCAGTTTTCGGACTGGGGCCAACGTCCTGACTTTC. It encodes CASSFRTGANVLTF.